The TCR beta chain under discussion was sequenced for a study of blood T cell repertoires in COVID-19. Study background: The study drew acute and convalescent COVID-19 samples from the United States, Italy and Spain. PBMCs, B-cell-depleted T cells, or T cells provided the cDNA or gDNA that made up the material.

The CDR3 is 15 amino acids. V was trimmed by 7 bases and J by 0 bases, leaving 13 bases between them. Germline V gene data show CDR1 as MNHNS and CDR2 as SASEGT. In the original analysis: The authors estimated nucleated cell counts from reference gene primer amplification. Data came from immunoSEQ multiplex PCR; TCRdb stores just in-frame clones and leaves some out. V, J and clone size are taken as reported in that table, and D and trimming were inferred from the DNA itself. The top ten clones hold more than 7.5% of a sample with tens of thousands of clones, approximately 82% of them seen once. The J gene is TRBJ2-1, the V gene TRBV6-1; D is unresolved. The origin of this receptor is a woman of 80 years or more with acute or convalescent COVID-19. The specimen sequenced was peripheral blood. CDR3 sequence reads: CASTLLLGSYNEQFF. CDR3 DNA: TGTGCCAGCACCCTACTACTTGGCTCCTACAATGAGCAGTTCTTC.